This T cell receptor (beta chain) was found in a study of blood T cells in healthy people across ages. Study-wide results and caveats: Long-lived donors exceeded aged donors in naive CD4+ cells and diversity. Investigators treated diversity estimates from one million T cells as underestimates.

Each donor supplied roughly 9.1 milliliters of peripheral blood. The CDR3 runs to 15 residues. In germline, CDR1 is MDHEN, CDR2 SYDVKM. V was cut by 8 bases and J by 6 bases, with 23 bases left in between. A second PCR, run for roughly 7 to 12 cycles, used a sample-barcoded 5' primer plus a J-beta primer mix. One entry per CDR3 protein results from TCRdb running MiXCR on the 5' RACE reads. The sample lists about 1 million distinct CDR3 sequences; less than 50% were seen once. Of note for this clonotype: Its cognate antigen is unknown.

The chain uses TRBV28 and TRBJ2-7; either TRBD1 or TRBD2 may fit D (5 bases each). This sequence was found in a woman in her sixties or seventies in good health. The sequenced sample was blood. The CDR3 here is CASCTYPGRAAEQYF. The CDR3 nucleotides are TGTGCCAGCTGCACGTATCCGGGACGTGCGGCCGAGCAGTACTTC.